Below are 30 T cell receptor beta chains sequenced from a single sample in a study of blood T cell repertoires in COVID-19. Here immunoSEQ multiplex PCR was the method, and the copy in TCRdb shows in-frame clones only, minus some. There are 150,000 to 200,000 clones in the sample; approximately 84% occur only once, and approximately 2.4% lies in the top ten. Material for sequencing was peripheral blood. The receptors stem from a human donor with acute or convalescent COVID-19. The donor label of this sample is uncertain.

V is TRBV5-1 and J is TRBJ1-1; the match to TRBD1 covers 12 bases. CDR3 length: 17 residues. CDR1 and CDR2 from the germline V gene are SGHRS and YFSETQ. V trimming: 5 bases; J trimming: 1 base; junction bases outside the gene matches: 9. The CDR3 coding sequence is TGCGCCAGCAGACCCCGGGGACAGGGGGCTTCGAACACTGAAGCTTTCTTT. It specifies CASRPRGQGASNTEAFF.

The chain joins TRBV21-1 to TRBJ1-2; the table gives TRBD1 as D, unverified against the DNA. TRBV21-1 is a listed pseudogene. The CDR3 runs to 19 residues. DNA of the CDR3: TGTGCCAGCAGCAAAGCGAAGATAGGGGACAGGGTGTTCAACTATGGCTACACCTTC. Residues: CASSKAKIGDRVFNYGYTF.

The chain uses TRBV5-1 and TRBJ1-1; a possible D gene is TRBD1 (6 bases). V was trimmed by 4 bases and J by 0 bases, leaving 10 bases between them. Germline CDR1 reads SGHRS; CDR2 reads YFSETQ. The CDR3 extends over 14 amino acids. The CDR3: CASSPDRMNTEAFF. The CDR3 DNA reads TGCGCCAGCAGCCCAGACAGGATGAACACTGAAGCTTTCTTT.

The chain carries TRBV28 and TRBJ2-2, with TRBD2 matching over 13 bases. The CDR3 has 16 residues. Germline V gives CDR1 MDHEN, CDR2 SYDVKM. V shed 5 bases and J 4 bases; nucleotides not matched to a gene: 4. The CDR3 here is CASSPGLAGVTGELFF. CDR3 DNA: TGTGCCAGCAGTCCCGGACTAGCGGGAGTCACCGGGGAGCTGTTTTTT.

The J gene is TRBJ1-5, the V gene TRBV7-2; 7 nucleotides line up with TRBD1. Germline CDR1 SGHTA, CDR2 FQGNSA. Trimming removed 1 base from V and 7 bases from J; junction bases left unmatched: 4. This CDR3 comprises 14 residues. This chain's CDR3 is CASSLGTGQQPQHF. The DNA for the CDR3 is TGTGCCAGCAGCTTAGGGACAGGTCAACAGCCCCAGCATTTT.

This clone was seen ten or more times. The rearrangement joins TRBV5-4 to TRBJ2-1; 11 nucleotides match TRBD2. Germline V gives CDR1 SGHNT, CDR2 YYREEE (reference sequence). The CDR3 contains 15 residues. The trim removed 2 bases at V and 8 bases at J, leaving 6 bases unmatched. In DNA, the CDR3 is TGTGCCAGCAGCTTTCCGGGACTAGCGGTAGATGAGCAGTTCTTC. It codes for CASSFPGLAVDEQFF.

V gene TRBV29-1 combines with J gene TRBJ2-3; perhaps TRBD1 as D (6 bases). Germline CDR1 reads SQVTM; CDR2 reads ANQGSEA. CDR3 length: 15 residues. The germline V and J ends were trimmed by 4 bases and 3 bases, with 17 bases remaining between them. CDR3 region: CSVVSPQGYTDTQYF. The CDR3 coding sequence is TGCAGCGTTGTTTCCCCCCAGGGGTATACAGATACGCAGTATTTT.

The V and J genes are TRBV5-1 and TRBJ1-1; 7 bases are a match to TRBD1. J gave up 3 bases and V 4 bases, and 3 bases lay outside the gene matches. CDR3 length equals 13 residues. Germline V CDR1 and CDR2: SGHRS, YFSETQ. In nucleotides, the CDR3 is TGCGCCAGCAGCGCCGGACAGGACACTGAAGCTTTCTTT. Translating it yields CASSAGQDTEAFF.

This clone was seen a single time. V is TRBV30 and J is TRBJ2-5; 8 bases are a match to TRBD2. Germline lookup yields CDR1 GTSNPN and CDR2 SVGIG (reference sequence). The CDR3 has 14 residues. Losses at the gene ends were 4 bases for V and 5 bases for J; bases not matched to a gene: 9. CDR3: CAWTSGSRRETQYF. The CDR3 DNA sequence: TGTGCCTGGACTAGCGGGTCGAGAAGGGAGACCCAGTACTTC.

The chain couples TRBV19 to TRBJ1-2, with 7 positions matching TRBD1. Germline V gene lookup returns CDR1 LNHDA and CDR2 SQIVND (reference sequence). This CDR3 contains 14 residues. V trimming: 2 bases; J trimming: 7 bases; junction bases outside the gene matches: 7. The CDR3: CASSIRTQGVGYTF. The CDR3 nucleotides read TGTGCCAGTAGTATAAGGACGCAGGGGGTTGGCTACACCTTC.

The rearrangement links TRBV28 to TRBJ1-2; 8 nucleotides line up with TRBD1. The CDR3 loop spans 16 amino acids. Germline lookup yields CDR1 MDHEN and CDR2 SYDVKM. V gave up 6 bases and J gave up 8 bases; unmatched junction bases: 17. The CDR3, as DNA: TGTGCCAGCAGACGCATCGGGGAGCAGGGGGCGCAAGGCTACACCTTC. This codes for CASRRIGEQGAQGYTF.

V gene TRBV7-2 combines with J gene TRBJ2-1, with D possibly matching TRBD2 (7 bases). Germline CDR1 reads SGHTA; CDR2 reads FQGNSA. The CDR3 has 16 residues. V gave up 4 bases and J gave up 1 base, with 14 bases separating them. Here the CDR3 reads CASSWEGGTSYNEQFF. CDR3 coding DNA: TGTGCCAGCAGCTGGGAGGGGGGAACATCCTACAATGAGCAGTTCTTC. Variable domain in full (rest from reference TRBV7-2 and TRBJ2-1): GAGVSQSPSNKVTEKGKDVELRCDPISGHTALYWYRQSLGQGLEFLIYFQGNSAPDKSGLPSDRFSAERTGGSVSTLTIQRTQQEDSAVYLCASSWEGGTSYNEQFFGPGTRLTVL.

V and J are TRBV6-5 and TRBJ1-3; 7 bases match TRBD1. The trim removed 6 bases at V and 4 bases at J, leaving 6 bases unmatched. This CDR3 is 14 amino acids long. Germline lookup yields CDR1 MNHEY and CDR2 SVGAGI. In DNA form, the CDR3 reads TGTGCCAGCAGCGCCTGGGACAGCGGAAACACCATATATTTT. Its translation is CASSAWDSGNTIYF.

CDR3 in amino acids: CASRHRGPGQSYATNEKLFF. The CDR3 DNA reads TGTGCCAGCAGGCACCGGGGACCGGGACAGTCCTATGCAACTAATGAAAAACTGTTTTTT. The V and J genes are TRBV27 and TRBJ1-4; 7 bases align to TRBD1. The CDR3 totals 20 residues. From germline, CDR1 is MNHEY and CDR2 SMNVEV (reference sequence). J gave up 0 bases and V 6 bases, and 19 bases lay outside the gene matches.

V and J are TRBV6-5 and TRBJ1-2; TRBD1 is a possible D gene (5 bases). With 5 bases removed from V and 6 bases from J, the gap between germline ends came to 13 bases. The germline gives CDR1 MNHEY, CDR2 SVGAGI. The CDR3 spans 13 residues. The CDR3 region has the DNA TGTGCCAGCAGTCCGGGGGTTTGGAATGGCTACACCTTC. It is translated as CASSPGVWNGYTF.

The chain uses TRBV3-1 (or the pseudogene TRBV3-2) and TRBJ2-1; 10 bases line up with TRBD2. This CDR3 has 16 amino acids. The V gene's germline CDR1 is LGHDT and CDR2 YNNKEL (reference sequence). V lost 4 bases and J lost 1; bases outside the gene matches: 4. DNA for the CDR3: TGTGCCAGCAGCCCTAGCGGGAGAGGGTCCTACAATGAGCAGTTCTTC. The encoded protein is CASSPSGRGSYNEQFF.

CDR3 amino acids: CASSEPRGVSGNTIYF. CDR3 bases: TGTGCCAGCAGTGAACCCAGGGGGGTCTCTGGAAACACCATATATTTT. V is TRBV25-1 and J is TRBJ1-3, with 7 bases matching TRBD1. The CDR3 contains 16 residues. Per the germline V gene, CDR1 is MGHDK and CDR2 is SYGVNS. After removal of 2 bases from V and 0 bases from J, the junction contained 4 bases not matched to a gene.

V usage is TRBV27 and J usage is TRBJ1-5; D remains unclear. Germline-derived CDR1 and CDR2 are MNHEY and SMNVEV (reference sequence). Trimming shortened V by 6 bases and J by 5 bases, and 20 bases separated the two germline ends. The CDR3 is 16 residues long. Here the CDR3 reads CASSPRHARYDQPQHF. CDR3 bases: TGTGCCAGCAGCCCCAGACACGCCCGCTATGATCAGCCCCAGCATTTT.

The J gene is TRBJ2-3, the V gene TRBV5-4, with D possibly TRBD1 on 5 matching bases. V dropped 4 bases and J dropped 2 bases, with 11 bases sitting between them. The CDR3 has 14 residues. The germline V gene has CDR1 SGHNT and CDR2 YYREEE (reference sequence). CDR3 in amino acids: CASSDSPPTDTQYF. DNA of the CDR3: TGTGCCAGCAGCGACAGTCCTCCCACAGATACGCAGTATTTT.

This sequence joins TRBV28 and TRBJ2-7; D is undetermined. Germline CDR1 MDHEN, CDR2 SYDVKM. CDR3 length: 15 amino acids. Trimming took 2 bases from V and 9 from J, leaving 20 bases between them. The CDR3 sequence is CASSLPQDNLSGQYF. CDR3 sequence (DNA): TGTGCCAGCAGTTTACCCCAGGATAACCTCTCAGGGCAGTACTTC.

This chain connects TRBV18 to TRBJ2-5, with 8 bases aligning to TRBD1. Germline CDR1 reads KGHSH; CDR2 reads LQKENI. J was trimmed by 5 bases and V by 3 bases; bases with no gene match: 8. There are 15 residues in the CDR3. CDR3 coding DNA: TGTGCCAGCTCACCCCGGACAGGGACCGGCGAGACCCAGTACTTC. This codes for CASSPRTGTGETQYF.

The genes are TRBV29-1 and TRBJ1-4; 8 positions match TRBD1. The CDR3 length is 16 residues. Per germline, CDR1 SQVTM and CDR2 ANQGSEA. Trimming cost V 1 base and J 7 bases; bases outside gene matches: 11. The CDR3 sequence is CSVEVVRGQGSEKLFF. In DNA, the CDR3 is TGCAGCGTTGAAGTGGTCCGCGGACAGGGAAGTGAAAAACTGTTTTTT.

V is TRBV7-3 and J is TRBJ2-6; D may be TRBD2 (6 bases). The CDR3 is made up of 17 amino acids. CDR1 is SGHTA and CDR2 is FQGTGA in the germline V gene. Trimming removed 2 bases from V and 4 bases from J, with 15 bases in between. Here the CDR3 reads CASSLRMAGSGANVLTF. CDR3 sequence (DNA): TGTGCCAGCAGCTTACGAATGGCGGGGAGCGGGGCCAACGTCCTGACTTTC.

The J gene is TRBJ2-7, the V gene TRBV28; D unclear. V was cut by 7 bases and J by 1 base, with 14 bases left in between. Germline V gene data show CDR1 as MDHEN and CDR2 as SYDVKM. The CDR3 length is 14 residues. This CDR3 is CASMIETFSYEQYF. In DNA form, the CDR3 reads TGTGCCAGCATGATAGAAACGTTTTCCTACGAGCAGTACTTC.

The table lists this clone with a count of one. As DNA, the CDR3 is TGTGCCAGCAGTGTAGACCGTTCAGGGAACTACGAGCAGTACTTC. It yields the protein CASSVDRSGNYEQYF. The rearrangement uses TRBV2 and TRBJ2-7; tentative D call: TRBD1 (5 bases). CDR1 is SNHLY and CDR2 is FYNNEI in the germline V gene. The germline V and J ends were trimmed by 4 bases and 3 bases, with 16 bases remaining between them. The CDR3 contains 15 residues.

CDR3 amino acids: CASSYRLMNTEAFF. The CDR3 DNA reads TGTGCCAGTAGTTACAGGCTGATGAACACTGAAGCTTTCTTT. The rearrangement joins TRBV19 to TRBJ1-1; tentatively, D is TRBD1 (5 bases). Germline values: CDR1 LNHDA, CDR2 SQIVND (reference sequence). Trimming removed 5 bases at V and 0 bases at J, with 10 bases between. The CDR3 spans 14 residues.

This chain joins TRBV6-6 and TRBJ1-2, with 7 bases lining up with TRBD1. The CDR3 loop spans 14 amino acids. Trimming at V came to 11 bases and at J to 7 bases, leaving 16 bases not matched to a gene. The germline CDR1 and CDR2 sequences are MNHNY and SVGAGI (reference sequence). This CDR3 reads CAVTPGQYFGGYTF. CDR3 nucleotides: TGTGCCGTCACCCCGGGACAGTATTTCGGTGGCTACACCTTC.

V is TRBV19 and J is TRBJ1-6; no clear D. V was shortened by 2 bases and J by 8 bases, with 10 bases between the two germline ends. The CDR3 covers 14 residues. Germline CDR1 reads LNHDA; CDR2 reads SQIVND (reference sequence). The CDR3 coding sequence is TGTGCCAGTAGTATACGGCGGCGGGATTCACCCCTCCACTTT. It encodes CASSIRRRDSPLHF. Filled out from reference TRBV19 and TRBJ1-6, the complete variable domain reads DGGITQSPKYLFRKEGQNVTLSCEQNLNHDAMYWYRQDPGQGLRLIYYSQIVNDFQKGDIAEGYSVSREKKESFPLTVTSAQKNPTAFYLCASSIRRRDSPLHFGNGTRLTVT.

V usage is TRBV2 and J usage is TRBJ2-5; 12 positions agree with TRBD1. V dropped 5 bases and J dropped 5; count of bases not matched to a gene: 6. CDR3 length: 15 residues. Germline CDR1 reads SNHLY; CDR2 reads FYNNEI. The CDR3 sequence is CASSPGTGGFETQYF. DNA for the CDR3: TGTGCCAGCAGTCCCGGGACAGGGGGCTTCGAGACCCAGTACTTC.

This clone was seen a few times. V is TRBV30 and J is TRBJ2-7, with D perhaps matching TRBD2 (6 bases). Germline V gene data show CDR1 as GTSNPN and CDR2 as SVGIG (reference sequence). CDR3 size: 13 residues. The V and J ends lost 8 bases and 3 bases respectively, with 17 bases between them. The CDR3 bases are TGTGCCAGGTCGACAGCGGGCCGCTACGAGCAGTACTTC. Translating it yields CARSTAGRYEQYF. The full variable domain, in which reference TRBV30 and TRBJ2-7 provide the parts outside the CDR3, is SQTIHQWPATLVQPVGSPLSLECTVEGTSNPNLYWYRQAAGRGLQLLFYSVGIGQISSEVPQNLSASRPQDRQFILSSKKLLLSDSGFYLCARSTAGRYEQYFGPGTRLTVT.